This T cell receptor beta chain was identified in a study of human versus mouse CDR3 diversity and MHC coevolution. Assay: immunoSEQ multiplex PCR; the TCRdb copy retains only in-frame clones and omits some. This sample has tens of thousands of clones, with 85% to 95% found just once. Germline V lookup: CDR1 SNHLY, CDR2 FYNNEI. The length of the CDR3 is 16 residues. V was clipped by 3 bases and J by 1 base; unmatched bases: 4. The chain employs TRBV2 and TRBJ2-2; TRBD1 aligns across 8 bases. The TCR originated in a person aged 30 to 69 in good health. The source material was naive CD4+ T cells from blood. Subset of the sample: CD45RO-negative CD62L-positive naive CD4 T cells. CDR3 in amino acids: CASSDRTGRNTGELFF. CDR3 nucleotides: TGTGCCAGCAGTGATCGGACAGGGAGGAACACCGGGGAGCTGTTTTTT.